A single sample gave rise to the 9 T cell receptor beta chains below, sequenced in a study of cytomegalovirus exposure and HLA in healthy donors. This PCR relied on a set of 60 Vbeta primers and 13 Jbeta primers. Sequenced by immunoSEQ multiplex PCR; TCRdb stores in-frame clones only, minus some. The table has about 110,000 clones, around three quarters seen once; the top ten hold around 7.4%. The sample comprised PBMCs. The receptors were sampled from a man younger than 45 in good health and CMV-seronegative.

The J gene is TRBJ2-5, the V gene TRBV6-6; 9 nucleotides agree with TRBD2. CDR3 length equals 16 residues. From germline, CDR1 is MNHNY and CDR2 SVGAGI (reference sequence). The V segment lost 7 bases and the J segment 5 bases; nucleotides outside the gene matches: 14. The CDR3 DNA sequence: TGTGCCAGCACCAACCCCCTAGCGGGGCCAAGGGAGACCCAGTACTTC. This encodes CASTNPLAGPRETQYF.

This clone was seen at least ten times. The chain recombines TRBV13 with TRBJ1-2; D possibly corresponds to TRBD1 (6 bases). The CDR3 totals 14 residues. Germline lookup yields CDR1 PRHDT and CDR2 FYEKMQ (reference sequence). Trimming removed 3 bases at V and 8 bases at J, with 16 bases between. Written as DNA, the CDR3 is TGTGCCAGCAGCTTTATAGGGGGATATGGAGGCTACACCTTC. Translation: CASSFIGGYGGYTF.

In DNA, the CDR3 is TGTGCCAGCAGCTTGGTTCTAGTAAGCTCCTACAATGAGCAGTTCTTC. Translated, it gives CASSLVLVSSYNEQFF. This sequence joins TRBV5-6 and TRBJ2-1; no reliable D call. This CDR3 is 16 amino acids long. V was clipped by 0 bases and J by 0 bases, with 10 bases between them. CDR1 is SGHDT and CDR2 is YYEEEE in the germline V gene.

The CDR3 sequence: CASSFGETYEQYF. The CDR3 DNA sequence: TGCGCCAGCAGCTTCGGGGAAACCTACGAGCAGTACTTC. The chain couples TRBV5-1 to TRBJ2-7; tentative D call: TRBD2 (5 bases). V was cut by 2 bases and J by 2 bases, with 8 bases left in between. CDR1 is SGHRS and CDR2 is YFSETQ in the germline V gene. The CDR3 runs to 13 residues.

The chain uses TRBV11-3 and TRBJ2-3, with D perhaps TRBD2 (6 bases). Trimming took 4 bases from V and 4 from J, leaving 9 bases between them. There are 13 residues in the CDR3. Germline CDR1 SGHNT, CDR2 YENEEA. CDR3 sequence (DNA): TGTGCCAGCAGCTCCCGGGACTCAGATACGCAGTATTTT. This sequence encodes CASSSRDSDTQYF. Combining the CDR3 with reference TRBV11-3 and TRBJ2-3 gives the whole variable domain EAGVVQSPRYKIIEKKQPVAFWCNPISGHNTLYWYLQNLGQGPELLIRYENEEAVDDSQLPKDRFSAERLKGVDSTLKIQPAELGDSAVYLCASSSRDSDTQYFGPGTRLTVL.

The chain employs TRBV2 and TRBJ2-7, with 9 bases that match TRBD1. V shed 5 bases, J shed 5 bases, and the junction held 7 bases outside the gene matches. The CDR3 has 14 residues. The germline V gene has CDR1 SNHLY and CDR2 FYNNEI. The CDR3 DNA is TGTGCCAGCAGTAAGGACAGGGGTAGAGACGAGCAGTACTTC. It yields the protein CASSKDRGRDEQYF.

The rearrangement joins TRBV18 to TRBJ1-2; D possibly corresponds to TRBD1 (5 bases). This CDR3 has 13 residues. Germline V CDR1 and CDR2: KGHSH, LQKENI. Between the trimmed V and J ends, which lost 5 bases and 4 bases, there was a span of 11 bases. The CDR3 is CASSSDTIYGYTF. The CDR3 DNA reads TGTGCCAGCTCATCGGACACCATCTATGGCTACACCTTC.

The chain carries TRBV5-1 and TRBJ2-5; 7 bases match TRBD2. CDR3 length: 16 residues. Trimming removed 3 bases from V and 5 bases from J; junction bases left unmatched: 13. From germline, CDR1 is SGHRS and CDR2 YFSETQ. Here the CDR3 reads CASSWGGGSPGETQYF. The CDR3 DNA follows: TGCGCCAGCAGCTGGGGGGGTGGGTCTCCCGGGGAGACCCAGTACTTC.

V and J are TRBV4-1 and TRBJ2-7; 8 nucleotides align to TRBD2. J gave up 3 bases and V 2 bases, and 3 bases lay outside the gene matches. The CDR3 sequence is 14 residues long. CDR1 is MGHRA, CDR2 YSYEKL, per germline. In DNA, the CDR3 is TGCGCCAGCAGCCAACCCGGGACTAGCTACGAGCAGTACTTC. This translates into CASSQPGTSYEQYF.